Listed here are 8 T cell receptor beta chains from one sample, sequenced in a study of blood T cell repertoires in COVID-19. Only in-frame clones appear in the TCRdb table, and some are missing; sequencing was by immunoSEQ multiplex PCR. The profile covers over 200,000 clones, with 70% to 90% appearing a single time and under 14% taken by the ten largest. The material sequenced was PBMCs or T cells enriched from blood (not recorded which). The receptors come from a man aged 25 to 40 who had recovered from COVID-19.

This rearrangement joins TRBV27 to TRBJ2-7; TRBD1 might be the D (7 bases). The CDR3 contains 14 residues. Germline assignment: CDR1 MNHEY and CDR2 SMNVEV (reference sequence). Trimming removed 6 bases at V and 4 bases at J, with 16 bases between. The CDR3 region is CASRWTGGLYEQYF. The CDR3 DNA is TGTGCCAGCAGATGGACAGGAGGGTTATACGAGCAGTACTTC.

The rearrangement links TRBV9 to TRBJ1-2, with D perhaps matching TRBD1 (6 bases). Germline V gene sequence: CDR1 SGDLS, CDR2 YYNGEE. CDR3 size: 13 residues. Trimming removed 9 bases at V and 8 bases at J, with 20 bases between. The CDR3 DNA follows: TGTGCCACCATCCCGACAGGAATCGGCGGCTACACCTTC. Protein product: CATIPTGIGGYTF.

The chain uses TRBV9 and TRBJ1-2, with a tentative D call TRBD1 (5 bases). This CDR3 spans 13 amino acids. CDR1 and CDR2 (germline): SGDLS, YYNGEE. The V and J ends lost 0 bases and 6 bases respectively, with 9 bases between them. The CDR3 loop reads CASSVVEGNGYTF. CDR3 nucleotide sequence: TGTGCCAGCAGCGTAGTGGAGGGGAATGGCTACACCTTC.

The chain joins TRBV14 to TRBJ1-6; tentative D call: TRBD1 (6 bases). This CDR3 has 15 residues. V lost 0 bases, J lost 7 bases, and 10 bases lay in between. Germline values: CDR1 SGHDN, CDR2 FVKESK. CDR3 coding DNA: TGTGCCAGCAGCCAAGATGTAACAGGGAATTCACCCCTCCACTTT. It is translated as CASSQDVTGNSPLHF.

The chain carries TRBV19 and TRBJ1-1, with D unclear. V lost 3 bases and J lost 1, with 9 bases in between. CDR1 and CDR2 (germline): LNHDA, SQIVND (reference sequence). This CDR3 has 14 amino acids. The CDR3 bases are TGTGCCAGTAGTATCCTTTGGAGGAACACTGAAGCTTTCTTT. Its translation: CASSILWRNTEAFF.

V gene TRBV6-5 combines with J gene TRBJ1-5; 7 bases match TRBD1. V was pared by 6 bases and J by 6 bases, with 5 bases of the junction left unmatched. The CDR3 extends over 13 amino acids. Germline V gene lookup returns CDR1 MNHEY and CDR2 SVGAGI. The CDR3 here is CASSLQGFQPQHF. DNA of the CDR3: TGTGCCAGCAGCCTACAGGGGTTTCAGCCCCAGCATTTT.

The CDR3 bases are TGCGCCAGCAGCCAAGGGACCTCACTAGCGGGGGGTACCAATGAGCAGTTCTTC. This encodes CASSQGTSLAGGTNEQFF. V usage is TRBV4-3 and J usage is TRBJ2-1; 12 bases fit TRBD2. Germline V lookup: CDR1 LGHNA, CDR2 YSLEER. With 1 base clipped from V and 6 bases from J, the junction kept 10 bases outside the gene matches. This CDR3 spans 18 amino acids.

The chain uses TRBV21-1 and TRBJ1-6; TRBD1, the table's D call, lacks a check against the DNA. TRBV21-1 is termed a pseudogene. CDR3 length: 16 residues. This CDR3 reads CASSGARTGVDSPLHF. The DNA of the CDR3 is TGTGCCAGCAGCGGGGCCCGGACAGGAGTAGATTCACCCCTCCACTTT.